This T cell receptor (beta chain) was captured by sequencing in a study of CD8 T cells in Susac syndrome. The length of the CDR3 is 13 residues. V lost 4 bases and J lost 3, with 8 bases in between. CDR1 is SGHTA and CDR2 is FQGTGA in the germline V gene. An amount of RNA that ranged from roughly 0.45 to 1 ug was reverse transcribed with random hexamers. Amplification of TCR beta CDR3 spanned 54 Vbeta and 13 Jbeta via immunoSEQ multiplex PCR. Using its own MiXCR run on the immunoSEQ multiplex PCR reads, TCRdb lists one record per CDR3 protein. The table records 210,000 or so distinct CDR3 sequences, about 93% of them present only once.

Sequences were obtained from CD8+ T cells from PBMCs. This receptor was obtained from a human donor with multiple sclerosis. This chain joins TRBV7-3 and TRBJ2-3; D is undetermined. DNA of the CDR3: TGTGCCAGCAGCTGGAAAGGGACAGATACGCAGTATTTT. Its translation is CASSWKGTDTQYF.